The 9 T cell receptor beta chains below all came from one sample that was sequenced in a study of shared clonotypes between healthy human individuals. Assay: immunoSEQ multiplex PCR; the TCRdb copy retains only in-frame clones and omits some. The sample contains about 590,000 clones, nearly 97% of which appear only once. Naivety among CD8 cells was defined by CD45RO negativity and positive CCR7 selection, thereby excluding terminally differentiated effector memory CD45RA+ cells. The sample comprised naive CD8+ T cells sorted from blood. These receptor sequences come from a woman aged 25 to 39 in good health.

The chain couples TRBV6-1 to TRBJ1-1; 7 nucleotides line up with TRBD1. The germline V gene encodes CDR1 MNHNS and CDR2 SASEGT. Unmatched junction bases numbered 10, after V lost 3 bases and J lost 3 bases. The CDR3 runs 16 residues. The CDR3 sequence is CASSETGLGFDTEAFF. The CDR3 bases are TGTGCCAGCAGTGAGACAGGGTTGGGGTTCGACACTGAAGCTTTCTTT.

This clone showed up just once. This sequence joins TRBV5-6 and TRBJ2-7, with TRBD2 matching 12 bases. This CDR3 comprises 13 residues. The J segment lost 4 bases and the V segment lost 9 bases, leaving 5 bases of the junction unmatched. Germline V lookup: CDR1 SGHDT, CDR2 YYEEEE. CDR3 loop: CATGLAGIYEQYF. The CDR3 DNA reads TGTGCCACCGGACTAGCGGGAATTTACGAGCAGTACTTC.

CDR3 sequence reads: CASSYRGLAGELFF. The CDR3 nucleotides are TGTGCCAGCAGCTACAGGGGGTTGGCCGGGGAGCTGTTTTTT. The chain employs TRBV5-6 and TRBJ2-2; 8 bases match TRBD1. The CDR3 loop spans 14 amino acids. Per germline, CDR1 SGHDT and CDR2 YYEEEE. V lost 3 bases, J lost 6 bases, and 4 bases stayed unmatched.

As regards this clone: The sample carries other DNA sequences with the same CDR3. V and J are TRBV9 and TRBJ2-2; D is unclear. V shed 0 bases and J shed 8 bases, with 5 bases lying between them. The CDR3 has 12 residues. Germline V gives CDR1 SGDLS, CDR2 YYNGEE. CDR3 residues: CASSVGLGELFF. The CDR3 DNA follows: TGTGCCAGCAGCGTAGGACTTGGGGAGCTGTTTTTT.

The chain recombines TRBV27 with TRBJ2-3; D uncertain. Trimming took 10 bases from V and 6 from J, leaving 8 bases between them. Germline V lookup: CDR1 MNHEY, CDR2 SMNVEV (reference sequence). This CDR3 region has 10 residues. CDR3 in amino acids: CATSGDTQYF. In DNA, the CDR3 is TGTGCCACCTCTGGGGATACGCAGTATTTT.

The chain carries TRBV7-2 and TRBJ2-3; D gene unclear. Trimming took off 5 bases at V and 0 bases at J, with 9 bases between the two ends. Germline assignment: CDR1 SGHTA and CDR2 FQGNSA. The CDR3 spans 14 residues. The CDR3 loop is CASSPPDSTDTQYF. The CDR3 nucleotides read TGTGCCAGCAGCCCACCGGACAGCACAGATACGCAGTATTTT.

The V call is TRBV11-2, the J call TRBJ2-2; TRBD2 matches at 8 bases. V trimming: 1 base; J trimming: 0 bases; junction bases outside the gene matches: 7. The CDR3 spans 18 residues. From germline, CDR1 is SGHAT and CDR2 FQNNGV. CDR3 sequence (DNA): TGTGCCAGCAGCTTAGGGACTAGCTGGTCTGCGAACACCGGGGAGCTGTTTTTT. This translates into CASSLGTSWSANTGELFF.

The chain couples TRBV27 to TRBJ2-1; D call uncertain. V was trimmed by 2 bases and J by 6 bases, leaving 11 bases between them. Germline-derived CDR1 and CDR2 are MNHEY and SMNVEV (reference sequence). The CDR3 has 14 residues. CDR3 sequence reads: CASSLVPRGNEQFF. The CDR3 DNA sequence: TGTGCCAGCAGTTTAGTCCCTAGAGGCAATGAGCAGTTCTTC.

The chain is built from TRBV29-1 and TRBJ2-5, with D possibly matching TRBD1 (5 bases). The end of the DNA aligns better with TRBJ2-7, so the J call may be wrong. Per germline, CDR1 SQVTM and CDR2 ANQGSEA. The CDR3 loop spans 15 amino acids. As DNA, the CDR3 is TGCAGCGTTGAGGCGGCGTCGACAGAATCTTACGAGCAGTACTTC. The encoded protein is CSVEAASTESYEQYF.